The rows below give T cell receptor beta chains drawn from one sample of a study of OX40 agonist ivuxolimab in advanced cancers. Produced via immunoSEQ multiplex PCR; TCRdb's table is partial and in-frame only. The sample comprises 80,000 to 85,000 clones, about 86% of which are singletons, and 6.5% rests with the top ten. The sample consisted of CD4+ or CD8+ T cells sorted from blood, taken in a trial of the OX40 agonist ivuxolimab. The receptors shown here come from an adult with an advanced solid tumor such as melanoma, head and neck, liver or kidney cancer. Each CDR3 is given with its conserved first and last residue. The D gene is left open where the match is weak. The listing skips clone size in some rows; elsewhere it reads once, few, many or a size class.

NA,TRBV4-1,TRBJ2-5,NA,CASSLPLQETQYF,TGCGCCAGCAGCCTCCCATTACAAGAGACCCAGTACTTC
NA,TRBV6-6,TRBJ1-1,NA,CASGGDGLNTEAFF,TGTGCCAGCGGGGGGGACGGATTGAACACTGAAGCTTTCTTT
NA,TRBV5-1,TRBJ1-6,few,CASSLETANSPLHF,TGCGCCAGCAGCTTGGAGACAGCTAATTCACCCCTCCACTTT
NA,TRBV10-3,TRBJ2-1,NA,CAMSVGGSYNEQFF,TGTGCCATGTCCGTCGGAGGCTCCTACAATGAGCAGTTCTTC
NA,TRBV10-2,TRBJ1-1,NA,CASSFTQNTEAFF,TGCGCCAGCAGTTTTACACAGAACACTGAAGCTTTCTTT
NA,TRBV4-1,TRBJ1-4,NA,CASSLGTLDDEKLFF,TGCGCCAGCAGCCTAGGGACTCTGGATGATGAAAAACTGTTTTTT
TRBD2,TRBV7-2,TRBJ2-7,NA,CASSLRWGGDEQYF,TGTGCCAGCAGCCTTCGATGGGGAGGGGACGAGCAGTACTTC
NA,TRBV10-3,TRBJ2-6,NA,CAISESEVSGANVLTF,TGTGCCATCAGTGAGTCAGAGGTATCTGGGGCCAACGTCCTGACTTTC
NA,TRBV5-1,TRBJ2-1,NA,CASSLLRREDEQFF,TGCGCCAGCAGCTTGCTCCGCAGGGAAGATGAGCAGTTCTTC
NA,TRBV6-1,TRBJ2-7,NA,CASRPYWESSYEQYF,TGTGCCAGCAGGCCCTACTGGGAGAGCTCCTACGAGCAGTACTTC
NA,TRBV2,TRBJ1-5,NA,CASSETGANQPQHF,TGTGCCAGCAGTGAAACGGGGGCCAATCAGCCCCAGCATTTT
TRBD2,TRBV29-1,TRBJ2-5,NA,CSVGASGGFQETQYF,TGCAGCGTTGGGGCTAGCGGGGGGTTCCAAGAGACCCAGTACTTC
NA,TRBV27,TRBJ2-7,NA,CASSISGSSYEQYF,TGTGCCAGCAGTATATCCGGGTCTTCCTACGAGCAGTACTTC
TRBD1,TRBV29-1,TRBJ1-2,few,CSGHGTGGDGYTF,TGCAGCGGTCACGGGACAGGGGGCGATGGCTACACCTTC
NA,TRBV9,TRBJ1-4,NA,CASSSPAGEKLFF,TGTGCCAGCAGCTCCCCGGCGGGTGAAAAACTGTTTTTT
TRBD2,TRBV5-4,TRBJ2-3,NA,CASSLAGGGATDTQYF,TGTGCCAGCAGCTTGGCCGGCGGGGGGGCGACAGATACGCAGTATTTT
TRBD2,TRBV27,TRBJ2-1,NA,CASGSFSGGTLNEQFF,TGTGCCAGCGGCTCATTTAGCGGGGGCACTCTCAATGAGCAGTTCTTC
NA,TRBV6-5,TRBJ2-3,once,CASSYRTLSTDTQYF,TGTGCCAGCAGTTACAGGACCCTAAGTACAGATACGCAGTATTTT
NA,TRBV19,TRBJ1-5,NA,CASTWGGNQPQHF,TGTGCCAGTACCTGGGGGGGCAATCAGCCCCAGCATTTT
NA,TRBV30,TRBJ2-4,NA,CAWSLTSGKNIQYF,TGTGCCTGGAGTTTAACAAGTGGCAAAAACATTCAGTACTTC
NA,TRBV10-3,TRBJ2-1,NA,CAAKGGTGNEQFF,TGTGCCGCCAAAGGAGGGACCGGGAATGAGCAGTTCTTC
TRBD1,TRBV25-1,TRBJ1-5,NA,CASVRDREKGCNQPQHF,TGTGCCAGCGTCAGGGACAGGGAGAAAGGGTGCAATCAGCCCCAGCATTTT
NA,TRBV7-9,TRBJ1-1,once,CASSFTGSEMNTEAFF,TGTGCCAGCAGCTTCACAGGGAGTGAGATGAACACTGAAGCTTTCTTT
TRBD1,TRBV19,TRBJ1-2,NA,CASSIRDSADGYTF,TGTGCCAGTAGTATCAGGGACAGCGCCGATGGCTACACCTTC
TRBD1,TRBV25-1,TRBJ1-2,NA,CASSGDRVDYGYTF,TGTGCCAGCAGTGGAGACAGGGTCGACTATGGCTACACCTTC
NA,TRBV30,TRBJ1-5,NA,CAWSVQKSQPQHF,TGTGCCTGGAGTGTTCAGAAGAGCCAGCCCCAGCATTTT
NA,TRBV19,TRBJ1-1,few,CASSTGATEAFF,TGTGCCAGTAGTACGGGGGCCACTGAAGCTTTCTTT
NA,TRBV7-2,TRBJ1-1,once,CASSLYGGGEAFF,TGTGCCAGCAGCTTATATGGGGGGGGTGAAGCTTTCTTT
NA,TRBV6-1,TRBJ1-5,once,CASSEGTMTYSNQPQHF,TGTGCCAGCAGTGAAGGGACAATGACTTATAGCAATCAGCCCCAGCATTTT
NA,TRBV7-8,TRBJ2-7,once,CASSLFQGPSYEQYF,TGTGCCAGCAGCTTATTTCAGGGGCCGAGTTACGAGCAGTACTTC
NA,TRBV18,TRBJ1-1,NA,CASSPAHMNTEAFF,TGTGCCAGCTCACCGGCACATATGAACACTGAAGCTTTCTTT
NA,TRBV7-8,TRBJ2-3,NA,CASSLAASFFSTDTQYF,TGTGCCAGCAGCTTAGCGGCTAGCTTCTTTTCCACAGATACGCAGTATTTT
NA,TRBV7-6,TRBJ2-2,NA,CASSRVGGEVGTGELFF,TGTGCCAGCAGCCGTGTGGGGGGCGAGGTTGGCACCGGGGAGCTGTTTTTT
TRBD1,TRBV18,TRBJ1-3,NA,CASSPWETGSGNTIYF,TGTGCCAGCTCACCATGGGAGACAGGGTCTGGAAACACCATATATTTT
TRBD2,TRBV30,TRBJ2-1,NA,CAWSVGLAGEQFF,TGTGCCTGGAGTGTAGGCCTAGCGGGGGAGCAGTTCTTC